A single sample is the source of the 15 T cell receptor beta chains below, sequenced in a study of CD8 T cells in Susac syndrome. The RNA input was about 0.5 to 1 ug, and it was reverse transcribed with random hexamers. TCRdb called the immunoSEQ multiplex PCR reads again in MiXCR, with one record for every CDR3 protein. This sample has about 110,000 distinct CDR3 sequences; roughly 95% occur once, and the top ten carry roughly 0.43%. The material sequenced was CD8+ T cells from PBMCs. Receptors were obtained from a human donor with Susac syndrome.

The CDR3 DNA is TGTGCCAGCAGCGTAGAATGGACAGGTTTCTACGAGCAGTACTTC. This translates into CASSVEWTGFYEQYF. The chain links TRBV9 to TRBJ2-7; TRBD1 matches 7 bases. The CDR3 sequence is 15 residues long. Germline trimming cut 0 bases from V and 3 bases from J; bases unmatched to any gene: 6. Germline CDR1 SGDLS, CDR2 YYNGEE.

CDR3 loop: CASSPGQGPYNEQFF. As DNA, the CDR3 is TGTGCCAGCAGCCCGGGACAGGGACCCTACAATGAGCAGTTCTTC. This sequence joins TRBV6-5 and TRBJ2-1, with 9 bases fitting TRBD1. CDR1 and CDR2 (germline): MNHEY, SVGAGI. V lost 6 bases, J lost 2 bases, and 5 bases stayed unmatched. This CDR3 is built from 15 residues.

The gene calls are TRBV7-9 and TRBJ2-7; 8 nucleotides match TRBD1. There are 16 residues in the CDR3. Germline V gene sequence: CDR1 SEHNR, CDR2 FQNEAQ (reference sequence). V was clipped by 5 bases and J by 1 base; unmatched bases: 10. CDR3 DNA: TGTGCCAGCAGCCCTATAGACAGGGGCCTTTCCTACGAGCAGTACTTC. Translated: CASSPIDRGLSYEQYF.

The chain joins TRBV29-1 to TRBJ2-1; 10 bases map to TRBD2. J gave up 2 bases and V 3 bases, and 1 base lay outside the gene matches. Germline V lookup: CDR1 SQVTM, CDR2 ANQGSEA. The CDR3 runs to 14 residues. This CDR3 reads CSVDSGGPYNEQFF. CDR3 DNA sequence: TGCAGCGTTGATAGCGGGGGGCCCTACAATGAGCAGTTCTTC.

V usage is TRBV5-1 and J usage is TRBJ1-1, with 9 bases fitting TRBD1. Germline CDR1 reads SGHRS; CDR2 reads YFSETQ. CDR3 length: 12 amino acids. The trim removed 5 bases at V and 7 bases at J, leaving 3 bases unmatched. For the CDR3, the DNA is TGCGCCAGCAGACAGGGGGCTGATGAAGCTTTCTTT. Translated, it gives CASRQGADEAFF.

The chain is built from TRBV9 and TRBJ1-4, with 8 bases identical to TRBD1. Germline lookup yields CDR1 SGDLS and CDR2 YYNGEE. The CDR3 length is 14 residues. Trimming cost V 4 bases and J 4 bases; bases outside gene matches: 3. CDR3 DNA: TGTGCCAGCAGCCACGACAGGGGTAATGAAAAACTGTTTTTT. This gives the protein CASSHDRGNEKLFF.

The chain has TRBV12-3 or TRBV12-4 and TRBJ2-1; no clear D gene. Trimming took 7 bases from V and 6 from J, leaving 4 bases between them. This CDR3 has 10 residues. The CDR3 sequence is CASKGNEQFF. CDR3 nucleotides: TGTGCCAGCAAAGGCAATGAGCAGTTCTTC.

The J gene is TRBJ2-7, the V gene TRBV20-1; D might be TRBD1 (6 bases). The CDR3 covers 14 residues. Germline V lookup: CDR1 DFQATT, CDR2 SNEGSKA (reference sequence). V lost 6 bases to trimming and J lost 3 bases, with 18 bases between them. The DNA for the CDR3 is TGCAGTGCCGGGTCCCGCAGGGGAATCTACGAGCAGTACTTC. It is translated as CSAGSRRGIYEQYF.

Here the CDR3 reads CASSPYNEQFF. CDR3 sequence (DNA): TGTGCCAGCAGTCCGTACAATGAGCAGTTCTTC. The gene calls are TRBV28 and TRBJ2-1, with D hard to call. The CDR3 length is 11 residues. Germline lookup yields CDR1 MDHEN and CDR2 SYDVKM. The germline V and J ends were trimmed by 5 bases and 4 bases, with 3 bases remaining between them. Supplemented by reference TRBV28 and TRBJ2-1, the full variable domain reads DVKVTQSSRYLVKRTGEKVFLECVQDMDHENMFWYRQDPGLGLRLIYFSYDVKMKEKGDIPEGYSVSREKKERFSLILESASTNQTSMYLCASSPYNEQFFGPGTRLTVL.

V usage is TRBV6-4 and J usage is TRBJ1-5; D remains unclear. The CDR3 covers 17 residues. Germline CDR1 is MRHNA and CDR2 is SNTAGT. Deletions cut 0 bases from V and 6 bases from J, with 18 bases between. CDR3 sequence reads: CASSDSSGVLGTQPQHF. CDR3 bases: TGTGCCAGCAGTGACTCTTCGGGCGTTCTGGGTACTCAGCCCCAGCATTTT.

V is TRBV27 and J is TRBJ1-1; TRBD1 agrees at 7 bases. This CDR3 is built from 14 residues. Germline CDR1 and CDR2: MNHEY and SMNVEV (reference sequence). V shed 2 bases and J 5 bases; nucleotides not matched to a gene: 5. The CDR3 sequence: CASSLVQGGTEAFF. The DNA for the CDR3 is TGTGCCAGCAGTTTAGTCCAGGGGGGTACTGAAGCTTTCTTT.

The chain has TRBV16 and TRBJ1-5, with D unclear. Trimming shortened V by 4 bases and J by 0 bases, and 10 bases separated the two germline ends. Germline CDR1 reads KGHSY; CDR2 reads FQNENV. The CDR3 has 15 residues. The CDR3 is CASSLALDSNQPQHF. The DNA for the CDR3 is TGTGCCAGCAGCCTAGCCCTGGATAGCAATCAGCCCCAGCATTTT.

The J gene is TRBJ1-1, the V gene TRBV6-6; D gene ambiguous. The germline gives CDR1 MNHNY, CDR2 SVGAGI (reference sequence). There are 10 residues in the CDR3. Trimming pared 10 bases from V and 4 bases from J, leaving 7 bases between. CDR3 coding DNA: TGTGCCACCACGAGCACTGAAGCTTTCTTT. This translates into CATTSTEAFF.

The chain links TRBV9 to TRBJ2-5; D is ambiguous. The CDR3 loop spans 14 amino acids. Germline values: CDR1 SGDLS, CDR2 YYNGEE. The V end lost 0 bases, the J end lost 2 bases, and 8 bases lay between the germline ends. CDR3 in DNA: TGTGCCAGCAGCGTAGCCGGAACTCAAGAGACCCAGTACTTC. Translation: CASSVAGTQETQYF.

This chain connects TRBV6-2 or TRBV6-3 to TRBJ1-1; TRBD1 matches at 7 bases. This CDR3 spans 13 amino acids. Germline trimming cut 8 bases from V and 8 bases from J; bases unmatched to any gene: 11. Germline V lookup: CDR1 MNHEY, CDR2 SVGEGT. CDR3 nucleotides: TGTGCCAGCGGATATCAGGGGGAGCGAGAAGCTTTCTTT. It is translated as CASGYQGEREAFF.